This T cell receptor beta chain was observed in a study of blood T cell repertoires in COVID-19. CDR1 is SGHKS, CDR2 YYEKEE, per germline (reference sequence). V lost 1 base to trimming and J lost 6 bases; unmatched junction nucleotides: 6. The CDR3 has 15 amino acids. This clone was counted a few times. Original data processing: Estimates of nucleated cell counts were drawn from the amplification of reference gene primers. The repertoire was sequenced with immunoSEQ multiplex PCR; TCRdb's copy has only in-frame clones and lacks some. V, J and clone size are those of that table, while D and trimming were read from the DNA. The table records 25,000 to 35,000 clones, approximately 91% of them present only once. Recruited during active infection, patients (from Seattle) were subsequently followed longitudinally.

This chain uses TRBV5-5 with TRBJ2-7, with 11 positions matching TRBD1. The receptor was isolated from a man aged 55 to 70 with COVID-19, enrolled during active disease. The sequenced sample was peripheral blood. The CDR3 is CASSLSGTGGAEQYF. The CDR3, as DNA: TGTGCCAGCAGCTTGTCCGGGACAGGGGGTGCCGAGCAGTACTTC. Complete variable domain (other parts from reference TRBV5-5 and TRBJ2-7): DAGVTQSPTHLIKTRGQQVTLRCSPISGHKSVSWYQQVLGQGPQFIFQYYEKEERGRGNFPDRFSARQFPNYSSELNVNALLLGDSALYLCASSLSGTGGAEQYFGPGTRLTVT.